A single sample is the source of the 19 T cell receptor beta chains below, sequenced in a study of T cell responses to AZD1222 COVID-19 vaccine. Sequencing used immunoSEQ multiplex PCR; TCRdb keeps in-frame clones, though not all of them. The data hold over 140,000 clones, with more than 85% observed a single time. The source was peripheral blood, collected 28 days after the second AZD1222 dose. The receptor source for this set is an adult who received the AZD1222 COVID-19 vaccine.

The V call is TRBV12-3 or TRBV12-4, the J call TRBJ1-1, with TRBD1 identical over 8 bases. V dropped 5 bases and J dropped 4; count of bases not matched to a gene: 3. There are 13 residues in the CDR3. Written as DNA, the CDR3 is TGTGCCAGCAGTGTTCAGGGGGCCACTGAAGCTTTCTTT. Translation: CASSVQGATEAFF.

This clone showed up just once. The chain combines TRBV5-1 with TRBJ2-1, with TRBD2 as a possible D gene (6 bases). With 4 bases removed from V and 6 bases from J, the gap between germline ends came to 14 bases. The CDR3 runs to 14 residues. Germline V gives CDR1 SGHRS, CDR2 YFSETQ. DNA of the CDR3: TGCGCCAGCAGCGCGGCTAGCGTCGGCAATGAGCAGTTCTTC. Residues: CASSAASVGNEQFF.

The rearrangement joins TRBV6-2 or TRBV6-3 to TRBJ2-1; TRBD2 matches 9 bases. The CDR3 spans 17 residues. CDR1 and CDR2 (germline): MNHEY, SVGEGT. V gave up 0 bases and J gave up 3 bases; unmatched junction bases: 6. DNA for the CDR3: TGTGCCAGCAGTTACTCTCCTCCTAGCGGGATCTACAATGAGCAGTTCTTC. Its protein product is CASSYSPPSGIYNEQFF.

This clone was detected only a few times. The V call is TRBV11-2, the J call TRBJ1-6; D is possibly TRBD1 (5 bases). This CDR3 is 14 amino acids long. Trimming stripped 5 bases from V and 9 bases from J, with 14 bases between. Germline CDR1 is SGHAT and CDR2 is FQNNGV. Here the CDR3 reads CASSANPGTSPLHF. The CDR3 DNA sequence: TGTGCCAGCAGCGCCAACCCAGGGACTTCACCCCTCCACTTT.

The chain links TRBV9 to TRBJ2-5, with TRBD2 matching 7 bases. Trimming cost V 6 bases and J 1 base; bases outside gene matches: 9. The CDR3 covers 15 residues. The germline CDR1 and CDR2 sequences are SGDLS and YYNGEE. The chain's CDR3 is CASTTSASAQETQYF. The CDR3 DNA reads TGTGCCAGCACCACTAGCGCCAGCGCCCAAGAGACCCAGTACTTC.

The rearrangement links TRBV7-2 to TRBJ1-1; no clear D gene. The CDR3 contains 12 residues. V was pared by 4 bases and J by 1 base, with 4 bases between. The germline V gene encodes CDR1 SGHTA and CDR2 FQGNSA. CDR3 sequence: CASSYQNTEAFF. In DNA, the CDR3 is TGTGCCAGCAGCTACCAGAACACTGAAGCTTTCTTT.

The chain employs TRBV7-3 and TRBJ2-2; TRBD2 matches at 10 bases. CDR1 and CDR2 (germline): SGHTA, FQGTGA. The junction had 7 bases not matched to a gene; V was cut back by 5 bases and J by 4 bases. This CDR3 comprises 16 residues. CDR3 coding DNA: TGTGCCAGCAGCCGACGAGCGGGAGGGTCCACCGGGGAGCTGTTTTTT. This gives the protein CASSRRAGGSTGELFF.

The chain joins TRBV21-1 to TRBJ1-1. TRBV21-1 is deemed a pseudogene. The CDR3 is made up of 15 amino acids. The CDR3 bases are TGTGCCAGCAACTGGAGCAACCCGGGCCGGGCTGAAGCTTTCTTT. This encodes CASNWSNPGRAEAFF.

This clone has a single count. The chain employs TRBV14 and TRBJ2-5; 13 bases map to TRBD2. Germline V gene data show CDR1 as SGHDN and CDR2 as FVKESK. The CDR3 runs to 18 residues. The V and J ends lost 1 base and 4 bases, in that order; junction bases with no gene match: 9. This CDR3 reads CASSQARLAGGKGETQYF. CDR3 in DNA: TGTGCCAGCAGCCAAGCACGACTAGCGGGAGGAAAAGGAGAGACCCAGTACTTC. The full variable domain, with the rest looked up from reference TRBV14 and TRBJ2-5, is EAGVTQFPSHSVIEKGQTVTLRCDPISGHDNLYWYRRVMGKEIKFLLHFVKESKQDESGMPNNRFLAERTGGTYSTLKVQPAELEDSGVYFCASSQARLAGGKGETQYFGPGTRLLVL.

This chain links TRBV12-3 or TRBV12-4 with TRBJ2-1, with D possibly matching TRBD1 (5 bases). The V gene lost 5 bases and the J gene lost 3 bases, with 8 bases spanning the gap. This CDR3 is 13 amino acids long. CDR3: CASSQDSYNEQFF. The CDR3 bases are TGTGCCAGCAGTCAAGACAGCTACAATGAGCAGTTCTTC.

The J gene is TRBJ1-1, the V gene TRBV3-1 (or the pseudogene TRBV3-2); D is undetermined. Germline CDR1 and CDR2: LGHDT and YNNKEL (reference sequence). The length of the CDR3 is 15 residues. V shed 4 bases and J shed 0 bases, with 12 bases lying between them. The CDR3 nucleotides are TGTGCCAGCAGCCCCGAGGTAGCCATGAACACTGAAGCTTTCTTT. Translated: CASSPEVAMNTEAFF.

The CDR3 is CAWSRNSENYGYTF. The CDR3 bases are TGTGCCTGGAGCCGGAACAGTGAGAACTATGGCTACACCTTC. The chain links TRBV30 to TRBJ1-2; D ambiguous. The CDR3 loop spans 14 amino acids. Trimming took off 3 bases at V and 2 bases at J, with 13 bases between the two ends. Germline loops: CDR1 GTSNPN, CDR2 SVGIG (reference sequence).

The genes are TRBV2 and TRBJ1-2; TRBD1 might be the D (6 bases). This CDR3 has 14 residues. CDR1 and CDR2 (germline): SNHLY, FYNNEI. V lost 8 bases and J lost 6, with 19 bases in between. The CDR3 loop is CASAFGYRVDGYTF. CDR3 DNA: TGTGCCAGCGCGTTTGGGTACAGGGTGGATGGCTACACCTTC.

V and J are TRBV7-9 and TRBJ2-5, with D tentatively TRBD1 or TRBD2 (5 bases each). The length of the CDR3 is 13 residues. V lost 6 bases and J lost 5, with 13 bases in between. Germline CDR1 reads SEHNR; CDR2 reads FQNEAQ (reference sequence). CDR3 region: CASSPDWGETQYF. The CDR3 coding sequence is TGTGCCAGCAGTCCCGACTGGGGGGAGACCCAGTACTTC.

The chain is built from TRBV28 and TRBJ1-5; tentative D call: TRBD1 (5 bases). The CDR3 has 15 amino acids. The germline V gene has CDR1 MDHEN and CDR2 SYDVKM. The germline V and J ends were trimmed by 2 bases and 2 bases, with 10 bases remaining between them. CDR3 protein: CASSLIGGGNQPQHF. CDR3 bases: TGTGCCAGCAGTTTAATTGGGGGGGGCAATCAGCCCCAGCATTTT.

This chain uses TRBV5-1 with TRBJ1-1; possible D gene TRBD1, 6 bases. Between the trimmed V and J ends, which lost 1 base and 7 bases, there was a span of 8 bases. This CDR3 has 12 amino acids. Germline CDR1 is SGHRS and CDR2 is YFSETQ. The CDR3 loop is CASSLIRGEAFF. The CDR3 region has the DNA TGCGCCAGCAGCTTGATCAGGGGTGAAGCTTTCTTT.

This chain joins TRBV14 and TRBJ1-2; no firm D call. The CDR3 contains 14 residues. The V gene lost 4 bases and the J gene lost 6 bases, with 15 bases spanning the gap. CDR1 and CDR2 (germline): SGHDN, FVKESK. This CDR3 is CASSPGRNSDGYTF. Here the CDR3 DNA reads TGTGCCAGCAGCCCAGGACGGAATTCCGATGGCTACACCTTC.

The CDR3 DNA is TGTGCCAGCAGTTGGGACAGCGAAAAACTGTTTTTT. This translates into CASSWDSEKLFF. V gene TRBV6-5 combines with J gene TRBJ1-4, with 7 bases matching TRBD1. V was pared by 4 bases and J by 8 bases, with 1 base of the junction left unmatched. Per the germline V gene, CDR1 is MNHEY and CDR2 is SVGAGI. CDR3 length: 12 residues.

The rearrangement uses TRBV9 and TRBJ1-3; D gene unclear. The CDR3 has 15 amino acids. Germline-derived CDR1 and CDR2 are SGDLS and YYNGEE. V was clipped by 0 bases and J by 0 bases, with 7 bases between them. CDR3 amino acids: CASSVDSLSGNTIYF. CDR3 nucleotides: TGTGCCAGCAGCGTAGACAGCCTCTCTGGAAACACCATATATTTT.